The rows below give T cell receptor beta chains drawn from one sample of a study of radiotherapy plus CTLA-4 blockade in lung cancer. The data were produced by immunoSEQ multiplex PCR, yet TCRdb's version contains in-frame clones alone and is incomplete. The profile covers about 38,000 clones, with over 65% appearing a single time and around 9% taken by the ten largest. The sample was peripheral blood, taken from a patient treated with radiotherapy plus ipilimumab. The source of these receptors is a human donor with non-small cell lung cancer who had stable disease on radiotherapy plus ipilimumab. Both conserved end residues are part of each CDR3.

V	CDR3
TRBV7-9	CASSLEHSGNTIYF
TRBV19	CASRDSSSTDTQYF
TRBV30	CAWSAASSYNSPLHF
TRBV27	CASSSSTNSGNTIYF
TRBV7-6	CASSQQGADTEAFF
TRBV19	CASSIPAALKTSGGSTDTQYF
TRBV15	CATSRADLVADTQYF
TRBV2	CASSALVLQETQYF
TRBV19	CASSIDGGNEQYF
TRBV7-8	CASSDDTIYF
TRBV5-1	CASSLDWRGTNSYNEQFF
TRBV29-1	CSVDAGSNTEAFF
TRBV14	CASSQVWGTGRKNTEAFF
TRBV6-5	CASSRQVWDGYTF
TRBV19	CASSIRQGTDTQYF
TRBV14	CASSQRTGFNSPLHF
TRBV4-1	CASSPGPPRLRNSPLHF